This T cell receptor (beta chain) was recovered during a study of spatial heterogeneity in lung cancer. At the level of the study: Sequence detection consistently recorded a greater number of beta-chain than alpha-chain sequences. Averaged across combinations, each unique TCR and UMI pairing appeared more than ten times in raw reads, which were uncorrected.

Time point indicated: sample taken at primary tumor resection. Unsorted whole RNA samples from tumor, nontumor lung or frozen PBMC were sequenced. Some 72 TRACERx patients with early, untreated non-small cell lung cancer donated samples. In the library, each TCR cDNA molecule bore its own unique molecular identifier. In TCRdb, the 5' RACE reads were re-called with MiXCR into one record per CDR3 protein. Here the sample spans around 23,000 distinct CDR3 sequences, about 4.6% being singletons. This clonotype has a count of ten or more. The germline V and J ends were trimmed by 7 bases and 0 bases, with 4 bases remaining between them. The germline V gene encodes CDR1 LNHDA and CDR2 SQIVND (reference sequence). The CDR3 consists of 13 residues.

The clonotype was recovered from a male donor with early-stage non-small cell lung cancer. The chain combines TRBV19 with TRBJ2-6, with unresolved D. The material was PBMCs, obtained at surgery. The CDR3 loop reads CASTVSGANVLTF. The DNA of the CDR3 is TGTGCCAGTACGGTCTCTGGGGCCAACGTCCTGACTTTC. Together with reference TRBV19 and TRBJ2-6, the CDR3 gives the full variable domain: DGGITQSPKYLFRKEGQNVTLSCEQNLNHDAMYWYRQDPGQGLRLIYYSQIVNDFQKGDIAEGYSVSREKKESFPLTVTSAQKNPTAFYLCASTVSGANVLTFGAGSRLTVL.